A selection of T cell receptor beta chains follows, all from one sample in a study of metastatic and nonmetastatic thyroid tumors. TCRdb re-called the PCR reads via MiXCR. The table lists around 20,000 clones, approximately 23% of them singletons, with 9% to 15% in the top ten. Sequencing input: tumor tissue. These receptors all come from a female donor with papillary thyroid cancer or a benign thyroid nodule (not recorded which). Some clones in this sample may be carry-over from other donors' samples. The CDR3 runs from the conserved cysteine through the conserved F or W. The D gene is left open where the match is weak. A row's size may be missing; if present it is once, few, many or a size class.

clone_size: -
j_call: TRBJ1-1
v_call: TRBV6-1
d_call: TRBD1
cdr3_aa: CASSARQGNTEAFF
cdr3_nt: TGTGCCAGCAGTGCCCGACAGGGAAACACTGAAGCTTTCTTT

clone_size: -
j_call: TRBJ2-7
v_call: TRBV6-2/TRBV6-3
d_call: -
cdr3_aa: CASSSGTSYSYEQYF
cdr3_nt: TGTGCCAGCAGTTCCGGGACTTCCTACTCCTACGAGCAGTACTTC

clone_size: -
j_call: TRBJ1-2
v_call: TRBV3-1
d_call: -
cdr3_aa: CASSQGPNTLGYTF
cdr3_nt: TGTGCCAGCAGCCAAGGACCGAACACTCTCGGCTACACCTTC

clone_size: many
j_call: TRBJ1-5
v_call: TRBV12-3/TRBV12-4
d_call: -
cdr3_aa: CASKANVGNQPQHF
cdr3_nt: TGTGCCAGCAAAGCGAATGTGGGGAATCAGCCCCAGCATTTT

clone_size: many
j_call: TRBJ2-7
v_call: TRBV6-2/TRBV6-3
d_call: -
cdr3_aa: CASSYSSLYGEQYF
cdr3_nt: TGTGCCAGCAGTTACTCGAGCCTATATGGAGAGCAGTACTTC

clone_size: medium-sized
j_call: TRBJ2-7
v_call: TRBV20-1
d_call: -
cdr3_aa: CTPHREYSYEQYF
cdr3_nt: TGCACCCCGCACAGGGAATACTCCTACGAGCAGTACTTC

clone_size: few
j_call: TRBJ1-6
v_call: TRBV11-2
d_call: TRBD1
cdr3_aa: CASSLSGGTDFSPLHF
cdr3_nt: TGTGCCAGCAGCTTAAGTGGGGGGACAGATTTCTCACCCCTCCACTTT

clone_size: -
j_call: TRBJ2-7
v_call: TRBV28
d_call: TRBD1
cdr3_aa: CASSATGTEGYEQYF
cdr3_nt: TGTGCCAGCAGCGCAACCGGGACAGAGGGGTACGAGCAGTACTTC

clone_size: many
j_call: TRBJ1-5
v_call: TRBV6-5
d_call: -
cdr3_aa: CASSWSGMSNQPQHF
cdr3_nt: TGTGCCAGCAGTTGGTCGGGTATGAGCAATCAGCCCCAGCATTTT

clone_size: many
j_call: TRBJ2-1
v_call: TRBV4-2
d_call: TRBD2
cdr3_aa: CASSFLAGEMGEQFF
cdr3_nt: TGTGCCAGCAGCTTTCTAGCGGGAGAAATGGGCGAGCAGTTCTTC

clone_size: many
j_call: TRBJ2-3
v_call: TRBV4-3
d_call: -
cdr3_aa: CASSQDYQATQYF
cdr3_nt: TGCGCCAGCAGCCAAGACTATCAGGCTACGCAGTATTTT

clone_size: many
j_call: TRBJ2-5
v_call: TRBV18
d_call: TRBD2
cdr3_aa: CASSPLAGGGETQYF
cdr3_nt: TGTGCCAGCTCACCACTAGCGGGAGGTGGAGAGACCCAGTACTTC

clone_size: few
j_call: TRBJ2-3
v_call: TRBV11-1
d_call: TRBD2
cdr3_aa: CASSAGTSGRDTQYF
cdr3_nt: TGTGCCAGCAGCGCCGGGACTAGCGGGCGAGATACGCAGTATTTT

clone_size: -
j_call: TRBJ1-2
v_call: TRBV28
d_call: -
cdr3_aa: CASSLHEWGLYGYTF
cdr3_nt: TGTGCCAGCAGTCTACATGAATGGGGGCTCTATGGCTACACCTTC

clone_size: few
j_call: TRBJ2-2
v_call: TRBV27
d_call: -
cdr3_aa: CASSSPAAGELFF
cdr3_nt: TGTGCCAGCAGTTCCCCCGCGGCCGGGGAGCTGTTTTTT

clone_size: many
j_call: TRBJ2-3
v_call: TRBV9
d_call: -
cdr3_aa: CASSVFFTDTQYF
cdr3_nt: TGTGCCAGCAGCGTATTTTTCACAGATACGCAGTATTTT

clone_size: few
j_call: TRBJ1-5
v_call: TRBV10-3
d_call: TRBD1
cdr3_aa: CASAQGADNQPQHF
cdr3_nt: TGTGCCAGCGCACAGGGGGCGGACAATCAGCCCCAGCATTTT

clone_size: -
j_call: TRBJ1-2
v_call: TRBV18
d_call: TRBD1
cdr3_aa: CASSPIRGQGKSPGYTF
cdr3_nt: TGTGCCAGCTCACCAATTAGGGGACAGGGTAAATCTCCGGGCTACACCTTC

clone_size: few
j_call: TRBJ2-6
v_call: TRBV27
d_call: TRBD1
cdr3_aa: CASSLYRGLGANVLTF
cdr3_nt: TGTGCCAGCAGTTTATACAGGGGGCTGGGGGCCAACGTCCTGACTTTC